This T cell receptor beta chain was retrieved from a study of cytomegalovirus exposure and HLA in healthy donors. With V trimmed by 1 base and J by 6 bases, 6 bases remained unmatched. The CDR3 consists of 15 residues. Germline CDR1 and CDR2: SGHVS and FQNEAQ. Study-wide results and caveats: Rarity characterized most TCR sequences, yet some public TCRs appeared in many donors. In vitro, three CMV-associated chains proved specific for CMV antigens. Cytomegalovirus association was listed for around 170 TCR beta chains.

On this clone: Its specificity is not known.

Sequencing was performed with immunoSEQ multiplex PCR; in TCRdb, only in-frame clones are kept and a portion is missing. This sample has approximately 160,000 clones, with roughly 89% found just once. Sequencing was carried out using PBMCs. The TCR was taken from a woman younger than 30 in good health and CMV-seropositive. V gene TRBV7-8 combines with J gene TRBJ2-1; 7 positions agree with TRBD1. The CDR3 is CASSLGQGSFNEQFF. The DNA for the CDR3 is TGTGCCAGCAGCTTAGGACAGGGATCGTTCAATGAGCAGTTCTTC.